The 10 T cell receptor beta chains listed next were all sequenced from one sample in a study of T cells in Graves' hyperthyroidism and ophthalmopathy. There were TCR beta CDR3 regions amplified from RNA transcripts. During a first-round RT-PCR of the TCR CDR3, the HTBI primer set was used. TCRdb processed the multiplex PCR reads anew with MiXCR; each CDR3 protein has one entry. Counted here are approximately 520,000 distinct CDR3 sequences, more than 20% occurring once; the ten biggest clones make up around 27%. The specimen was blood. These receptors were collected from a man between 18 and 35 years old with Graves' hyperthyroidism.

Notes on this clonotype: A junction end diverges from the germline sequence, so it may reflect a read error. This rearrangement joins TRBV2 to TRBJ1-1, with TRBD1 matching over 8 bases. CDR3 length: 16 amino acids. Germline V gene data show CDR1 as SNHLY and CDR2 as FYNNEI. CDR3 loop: CASSVQTQRTGTSRPF. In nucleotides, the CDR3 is TGTGCCAGCAGTGTTCAAACCCAAAGGACAGGGACATCTAGACCCTTT.

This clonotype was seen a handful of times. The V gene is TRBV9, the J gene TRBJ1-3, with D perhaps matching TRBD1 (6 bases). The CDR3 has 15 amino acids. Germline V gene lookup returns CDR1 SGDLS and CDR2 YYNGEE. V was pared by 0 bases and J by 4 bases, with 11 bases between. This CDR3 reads CASSVGGGPGNTIYF. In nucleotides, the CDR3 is TGTGCCAGCAGCGTAGGAGGGGGGCCGGGAAACACCATATATTTT. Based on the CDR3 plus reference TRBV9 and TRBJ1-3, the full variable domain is DSGVTQTPKHLITATGQRVTLRCSPRSGDLSVYWYQQSLDQGLQFLIQYYNGEERAKGNILERFSAQQFPDLHSELNLSSLELGDSALYFCASSVGGGPGNTIYFGEGSWLTVV.

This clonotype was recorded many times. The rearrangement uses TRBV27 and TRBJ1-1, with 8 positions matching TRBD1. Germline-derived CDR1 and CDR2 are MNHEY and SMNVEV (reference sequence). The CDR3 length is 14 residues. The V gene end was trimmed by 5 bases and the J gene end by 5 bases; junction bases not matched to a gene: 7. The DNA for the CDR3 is TGTGCCAGCAGTCCGCAGGGGGCCGGGACTGAAGCTTTCTTT. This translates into CASSPQGAGTEAFF.

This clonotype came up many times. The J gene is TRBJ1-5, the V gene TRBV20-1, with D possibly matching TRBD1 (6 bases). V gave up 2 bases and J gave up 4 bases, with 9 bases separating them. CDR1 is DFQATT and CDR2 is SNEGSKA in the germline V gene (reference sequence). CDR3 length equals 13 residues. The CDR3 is CSARRGVNQPQHF. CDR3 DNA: TGCAGTGCTAGAAGGGGGGTAAATCAGCCCCAGCATTTT.

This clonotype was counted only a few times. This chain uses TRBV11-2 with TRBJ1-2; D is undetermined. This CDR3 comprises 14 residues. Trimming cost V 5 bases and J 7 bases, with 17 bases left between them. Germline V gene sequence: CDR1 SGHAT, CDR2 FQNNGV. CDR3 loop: CASSLLPALGGYTF. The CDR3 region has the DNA TGTGCCAGCAGCCTTTTGCCGGCATTGGGTGGCTACACCTTC.

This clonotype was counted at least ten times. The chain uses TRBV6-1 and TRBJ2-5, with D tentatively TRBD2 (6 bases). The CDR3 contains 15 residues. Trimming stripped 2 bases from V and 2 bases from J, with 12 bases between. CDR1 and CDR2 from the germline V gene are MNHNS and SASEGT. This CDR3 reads CASSERPGLQETQYF. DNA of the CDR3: TGTGCCAGCAGTGAAAGACCGGGACTTCAAGAGACCCAGTACTTC.

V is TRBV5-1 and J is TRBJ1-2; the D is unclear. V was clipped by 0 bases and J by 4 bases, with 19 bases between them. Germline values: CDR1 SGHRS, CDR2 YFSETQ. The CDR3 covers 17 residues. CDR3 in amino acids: CASSLGQKHTESYGYTF. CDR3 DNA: TGCGCCAGCAGCTTGGGCCAGAAACACACCGAGTCCTATGGCTACACCTTC.

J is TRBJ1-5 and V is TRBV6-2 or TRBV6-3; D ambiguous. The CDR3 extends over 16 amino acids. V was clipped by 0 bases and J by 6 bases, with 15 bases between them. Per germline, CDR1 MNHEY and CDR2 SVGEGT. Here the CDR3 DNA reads TGTGCCAGCAGTTACTCGGATTGGGCAGGAACTCAGCCCCAGCATTTT. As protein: CASSYSDWAGTQPQHF.

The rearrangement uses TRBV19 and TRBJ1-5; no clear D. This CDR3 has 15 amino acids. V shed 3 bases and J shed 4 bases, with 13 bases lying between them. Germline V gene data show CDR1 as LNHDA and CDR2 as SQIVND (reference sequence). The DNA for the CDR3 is TGTGCCAGTAGTATCATCTCGGGTCTTAATCAGCCCCAGCATTTT. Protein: CASSIISGLNQPQHF.

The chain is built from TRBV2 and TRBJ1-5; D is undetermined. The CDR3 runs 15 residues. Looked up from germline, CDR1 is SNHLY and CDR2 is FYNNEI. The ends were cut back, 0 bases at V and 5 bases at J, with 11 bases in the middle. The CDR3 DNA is TGTGCCAGCAGTGAAGCGCTTCTGAGGGATCAGCCCCAGCATTTT. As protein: CASSEALLRDQPQHF.